Listed below are T cell receptor beta chains from one sample, sequenced in a study of regulatory T cells in long-lasting Graves disease. In TCRdb, the multiplex PCR reads were re-called with MiXCR into one record per CDR3 protein. This table holds some 240,000 distinct CDR3 sequences, around 19% found once. Separately, the same data were catalogued under a study of T cells in Graves' hyperthyroidism and ophthalmopathy.

The material was peripheral blood mononuclear cells (PBMCs), obtained at new diagnosis, from a patient treated with antithyroid drugs. These receptors all stem from a woman aged 25 to 39 with Graves disease. The CDR3 runs from the conserved cysteine through the conserved F or W. The D gene is left open where the match is weak. The listing skips clone size in some rows; elsewhere it reads once, few, many or a size class.

J,D,size,V,CDR3,DNA
TRBJ2-7,-,many,TRBV6-1,CASSRPDGTYEQYF,TGTGCCAGCAGTCGGCCCGACGGTACCTACGAGCAGTACTTC
TRBJ2-4,TRBD2,many,TRBV12-3/TRBV12-4,CASTERGGKNIQYF,TGTGCCAGCACCGAGCGGGGGGGGAAAAACATTCAGTACTTC
TRBJ1-1,-,many,TRBV7-8,CASSSNRDWRSTEAFF,TGTGCCAGCAGCTCCAACAGGGACTGGAGGAGCACTGAAGCTTTCTTT
TRBJ2-7,TRBD2,few,TRBV30,CAWSPGGAGGGYEQYF,TGTGCCTGGAGCCCCGGGGGAGCGGGGGGCGGATACGAGCAGTACTTC
TRBJ2-2,TRBD2,many,TRBV11-2,CASSSGLDAWAGELFF,TGTGCCAGCAGCTCGGGACTAGATGCCTGGGCCGGGGAGCTGTTTTTT
TRBJ1-2,TRBD1,many,TRBV4-2,CASSQEQGSYGYTF,TGTGCCAGCAGCCAAGAACAGGGGTCCTATGGCTACACCTTC
TRBJ1-1,TRBD1,many,TRBV3-1,CASSQEPGTGREAFF,TGTGCCAGCAGCCAAGAACCCGGGACAGGGCGCGAAGCTTTCTTT
TRBJ1-6,-,many,TRBV30,CAWSLGVGMNSPLHF,TGTGCCTGGAGTTTGGGGGTAGGTATGAATTCACCCCTCCACTTT
TRBJ2-7,-,many,TRBV28,CASSLFGRLGHEQYF,TGTGCCAGCAGTTTGTTCGGTAGATTAGGCCACGAGCAGTACTTC
TRBJ2-1,-,many,TRBV28,CASSATSEQFF,TGTGCCAGCAGCGCGACTAGTGAGCAGTTCTTC
TRBJ2-4,TRBD2,many,TRBV6-2/TRBV6-3,CASSRGVTKNIQYF,TGTGCCAGCAGCCGGGGGGTAACCAAAAACATTCAGTACTTC
TRBJ2-1,-,many,TRBV4-1,CASSQDPTIYNEQFF,TGCGCCAGCAGCCAAGATCCAACCATATACAATGAGCAGTTCTTC
TRBJ1-5,-,-,TRBV6-1,CASRRRDSNQPQHF,TGTGCCAGCAGACGTCGAGATAGCAATCAGCCCCAGCATTTT
TRBJ2-3,-,many,TRBV7-2,CASSLQVTSTDTQYF,TGTGCCAGCAGCCTCCAGGTTACTAGCACAGATACGCAGTATTTT
TRBJ1-4,-,many,TRBV9,CASSAGRGGEKLFF,TGTGCCAGCAGCGCGGGTAGGGGTGGCGAAAAACTGTTTTTT
TRBJ1-4,-,many,TRBV6-1,CASSIDKNEKLFF,TGTGCCAGCAGTATCGACAAAAATGAAAAACTGTTTTTT
TRBJ2-6,-,-,TRBV5-6,CASSRPYAGEVVLTF,TGTGCCAGCAGCCGACCCTACGCAGGGGAGGTCGTCCTGACTTTC
TRBJ1-2,TRBD1,many,TRBV19,CASREGQVWAF,TGTGCCAGTAGGGAAGGACAGGTCTGGGCCTTC
TRBJ2-1,-,-,TRBV11-3,CASSFGQGDEQFF,-
TRBJ2-1,-,few,TRBV28,CASSPRNEQFF,TGTGCCAGCAGCCCGAGGAATGAGCAGTTCTTC
TRBJ1-6,-,-,TRBV12-3/TRBV12-4,CASSLWEYNSPLHF,TGTGCCAGCAGTTTATGGGAATATAATTCACCCCTCCACTTT
TRBJ1-5,-,many,TRBV19,CASSRTANQPQHF,TGTGCCAGTAGCCGGACAGCCAATCAGCCCCAGCATTTT
TRBJ2-5,TRBD1,-,TRBV2,CASSAGTGTETQYF,TGTGCCAGCAGCGCCGGGACAGGGACAGAGACCCAGTACTTC
TRBJ1-5,TRBD1,many,TRBV20-1,CSARDRGNQPQHF,TGCAGTGCTAGGGACAGGGGCAATCAGCCCCAGCATTTT
TRBJ2-5,-,few,TRBV7-3,CASSLTPGTHNRFF,TGTGCCAGCAGCCTCACTCCCGGGACCCATAATCGCTTTTTC
TRBJ2-1,TRBD2,many,TRBV5-1,CASSASTSGGRSYNEQFF,TGTGCCAGCAGCGCCTCGACTAGCGGGGGACGCTCCTACAATGAGCAGTTCTTC
TRBJ2-3,TRBD2,-,TRBV11-2,CANRLAGTDTQYF,TGTGCCAACCGACTAGCGGGCACAGATACGCAGTATTTT
TRBJ1-6,TRBD1,many,TRBV20-1,CSAPEAQGANSPLHF,TGCAGTGCCCCGGAGGCACAGGGGGCGAATTCACCCCTCCACTTT
TRBJ1-4,-,many,TRBV2,CASSDPPTNEKLFF,TGTGCCAGCAGTGACCCCCCAACTAATGAAAAACTGTTTTTT
TRBJ2-5,TRBD2,many,TRBV24-1,CATSDSDLGGGTQYF,TGTGCCACCAGTGATTCCGACTTGGGCGGGGGGACCCAGTACTTC